This T cell receptor (beta chain) was identified during a study of blood T cell repertoires in COVID-19. Study information: Spain, Italy and the United States supplied samples that represented acute and convalescent COVID-19.

The CDR3 is made up of 16 amino acids. The junction had 6 bases not matched to a gene; V was cut back by 2 bases and J by 0 bases. CDR1 is SGDLS and CDR2 is YYNGEE in the germline V gene. Per the original data handling: For nucleated cells, counts were estimated from reference gene primer amplification. Measured with immunoSEQ multiplex PCR; TCRdb has only the in-frame clones, and not every one. That table furnishes V, J and clone size, whereas the DNA furnished D and trimming. The repertoire holds more than 200,000 clones, around nine tenths seen once, with roughly 0.7% in the top ten. This clone was recorded a few times.

Sequencing was carried out using peripheral blood. The sequence derives from a man aged 35 to 55 with acute or convalescent COVID-19. This rearrangement joins TRBV9 to TRBJ1-1, with 8 bases aligning to TRBD1. This CDR3 reads CASSVGTGTMNTEAFF. The CDR3 DNA follows: TGTGCCAGCAGCGTTGGGACAGGTACTATGAACACTGAAGCTTTCTTT.